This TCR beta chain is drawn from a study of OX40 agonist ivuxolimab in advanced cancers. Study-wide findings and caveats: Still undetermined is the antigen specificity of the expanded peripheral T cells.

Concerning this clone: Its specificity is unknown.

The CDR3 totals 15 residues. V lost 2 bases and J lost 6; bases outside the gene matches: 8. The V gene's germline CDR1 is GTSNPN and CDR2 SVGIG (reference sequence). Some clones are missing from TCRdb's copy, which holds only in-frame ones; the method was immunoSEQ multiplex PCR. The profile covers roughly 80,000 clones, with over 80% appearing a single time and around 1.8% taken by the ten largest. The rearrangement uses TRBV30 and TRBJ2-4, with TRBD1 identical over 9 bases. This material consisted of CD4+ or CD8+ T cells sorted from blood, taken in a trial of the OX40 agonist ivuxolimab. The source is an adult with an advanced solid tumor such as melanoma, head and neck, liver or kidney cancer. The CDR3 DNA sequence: TGTGCCTGGAGTACCCGGACAGGGGATGGAAACATTCAGTACTTC. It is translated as CAWSTRTGDGNIQYF.